One and the same sample provided the 25 T cell receptor beta chains below, sequenced in a study of blood T cell repertoires in COVID-19. Here immunoSEQ multiplex PCR was the method, and the copy in TCRdb shows in-frame clones only, minus some. Seen here are 280,000 or so clones, 70% to 90% observed once, and the top ten hold 12%. Sequencing input: peripheral blood. These receptor sequences come from a woman aged 55-75 years with acute or convalescent COVID-19.

About this clone itself: At the DNA level, this CDR3 is encoded by other sequences in the same sample as well. This rearrangement joins TRBV28 to TRBJ1-2; 9 bases are shared with TRBD1. V shed 5 bases, J shed 4 bases, and the junction held 5 bases outside the gene matches. CDR1 is MDHEN, CDR2 SYDVKM, per germline. This CDR3 contains 14 residues. CDR3: CASSPPGQGYGYTF. The CDR3 bases are TGTGCCAGCAGTCCCCCGGGACAGGGCTATGGCTACACCTTC.

The V call is TRBV11-2, the J call TRBJ1-1; D is uncertain. With 1 base removed from V and 11 bases from J, the gap between germline ends came to 14 bases. Germline CDR1 is SGHAT and CDR2 is FQNNGV. This CDR3 is 13 amino acids long. The CDR3 region is CASSLASMGKAFF. The CDR3 bases are TGTGCCAGCAGCTTAGCCTCCATGGGCAAGGCTTTCTTT.

The chain recombines TRBV19 with TRBJ2-7, with D tentatively TRBD1 (6 bases). V was clipped by 8 bases and J by 1 base, with 12 bases between them. CDR1 and CDR2 from the germline V gene are LNHDA and SQIVND (reference sequence). This CDR3 region has 13 residues. In DNA, the CDR3 is TGTGCCAGTGGACAGCGAAGTTCCTACGAGCAGTACTTC. This encodes CASGQRSSYEQYF.

This clone appeared a single time. The chain couples TRBV3-1 (or the pseudogene TRBV3-2) to TRBJ2-7, with 8 bases that match TRBD2. The CDR3 length is 14 residues. V dropped 0 bases and J dropped 3; count of bases not matched to a gene: 1. Germline loops: CDR1 LGHDT, CDR2 YNNKEL (reference sequence). The chain's CDR3 is CASSQESGGYEQYF. CDR3 sequence (DNA): TGTGCCAGCAGCCAAGAAAGCGGGGGCTACGAGCAGTACTTC.

V and J are TRBV9 and TRBJ2-1; D may be TRBD1 (5 bases). The CDR3 runs to 15 residues. CDR1 is SGDLS, CDR2 YYNGEE, per germline. Trimming removed 0 bases at V and 4 bases at J, with 11 bases between. In nucleotides, the CDR3 is TGTGCCAGCAGCGTAGATCCGGACAAGTACAATGAGCAGTTCTTC. Amino acid sequence: CASSVDPDKYNEQFF.

The chain links TRBV2 to TRBJ2-5; maybe TRBD2 (6 bases). Germline-derived CDR1 and CDR2 are SNHLY and FYNNEI. V was shortened by 3 bases and J by 3 bases, with 11 bases between the two germline ends. The CDR3 sequence is 14 residues long. The DNA of the CDR3 is TGTGCCAGCAGTGATTCTTGGGAGGAAGAGACCCAGTACTTC. This codes for CASSDSWEEETQYF.

This sequence joins TRBV12-3 or TRBV12-4 and TRBJ2-3, with TRBD1 as a possible D gene (6 bases). V was clipped by 10 bases and J by 6 bases, with 17 bases between them. The CDR3 has 13 amino acids. CDR3 in DNA: TGTGCCAAACTAGACAAGGGGGTTGATACGCAGTATTTT. Translation: CAKLDKGVDTQYF.

In this sample, this clone turned up once. V and J are TRBV4-2 and TRBJ2-7; 14 bases match TRBD2. The CDR3 sequence is 15 residues long. Per the germline V gene, CDR1 is LGHNA and CDR2 is YNFKEQ. V lost 3 bases and J lost 2; bases outside the gene matches: 0. The CDR3 spells CASSQTSGGAYEQYF. Written as DNA, the CDR3 is TGTGCCAGCAGCCAGACTAGCGGGGGGGCCTACGAGCAGTACTTC.

CDR3 nucleotides: TGCGCCAGCAGCCACCGGTTGGTACCCGGGACAGGGCCCTACAATGAGCAGTTCTTC. This codes for CASSHRLVPGTGPYNEQFF. This chain links TRBV4-3 with TRBJ2-1; the match to TRBD1 covers 9 bases. CDR3 length: 19 amino acids. Germline CDR1 reads LGHNA; CDR2 reads YSLEER. V gave up 3 bases and J gave up 2 bases; unmatched junction bases: 14.

V gene TRBV25-1 combines with J gene TRBJ1-2; D call uncertain. Between the trimmed V and J ends, which lost 5 bases and 9 bases, there was a span of 13 bases. CDR3 length: 12 amino acids. Germline V gives CDR1 MGHDK, CDR2 SYGVNS. The CDR3 is CASSFVGSSYTF. The CDR3 bases are TGTGCCAGCAGTTTCGTCGGGAGCAGCTACACCTTC.

The J gene is TRBJ1-1, the V gene TRBV5-5; 9 nucleotides agree with TRBD1. The V and J ends lost 0 bases and 3 bases, in that order; junction bases with no gene match: 3. Per germline, CDR1 SGHKS and CDR2 YYEKEE (reference sequence). The CDR3 loop spans 15 amino acids. The CDR3 sequence: CASSLGGQGYTEAFF. CDR3 bases: TGTGCCAGCAGCTTGGGGGGACAGGGTTACACTGAAGCTTTCTTT.

The CDR3 coding sequence is TGTGCCAGCGGAGCGGATACGCAGTATTTT. Protein sequence: CASGADTQYF. The chain recombines TRBV7-2 with TRBJ2-3; D remains ambiguous. CDR3 length equals 10 residues. The V and J ends lost 8 bases and 6 bases respectively, with 6 bases between them. Looked up from germline, CDR1 is SGHTA and CDR2 is FQGNSA.

The V gene is TRBV6-5, the J gene TRBJ2-1; D is perhaps TRBD2 (5 bases). From germline, CDR1 is MNHEY and CDR2 SVGAGI. V lost 0 bases and J lost 7, with 10 bases in between. The CDR3 sequence is 14 residues long. The CDR3 loop is CASSYSGVRNEQFF. The DNA for the CDR3 is TGTGCCAGCAGTTACTCCGGGGTAAGGAATGAGCAGTTCTTC.

V usage is TRBV12-3 or TRBV12-4 and J usage is TRBJ1-2; D is ambiguous. This CDR3 is 12 amino acids long. The V and J ends lost 6 bases and 4 bases respectively, with 9 bases between them. In DNA form, the CDR3 reads TGTGCCAGCAGAGTTCAGATCTATGGCTACACCTTC. Translation: CASRVQIYGYTF.

This clone was counted a few times. V and J are TRBV7-9 and TRBJ1-6; tentatively, D is TRBD1 (5 bases). Germline V gene sequence: CDR1 SEHNR, CDR2 FQNEAQ (reference sequence). V gave up 6 bases and J gave up 6 bases, with 12 bases separating them. The CDR3 length is 14 residues. CDR3 region: CASSLDSLNSPLHF. In DNA form, the CDR3 reads TGTGCCAGCAGTCTCGACAGTCTTAATTCACCCCTCCACTTT.

The V and J genes are TRBV5-1 and TRBJ1-6; 9 bases align to TRBD1. Trimming removed 5 bases from V and 7 bases from J; junction bases left unmatched: 7. The length of the CDR3 is 15 residues. Germline V gene data show CDR1 as SGHRS and CDR2 as YFSETQ. CDR3 region: CASREQGAGNSPLHF. The CDR3 DNA sequence: TGCGCCAGCAGAGAACAGGGGGCGGGGAATTCACCCCTCCACTTT.

This rearrangement joins TRBV9 to TRBJ2-3; TRBD1 matches 9 bases. The CDR3 is 16 amino acids. The ends lost 3 bases at V and 1 base at J; junction bases unmatched: 6. The germline V gene has CDR1 SGDLS and CDR2 YYNGEE. Here the CDR3 DNA reads TGTGCCAGCAGCGAGGGGACAGGGCTCGGCACAGATACGCAGTATTTT. Protein: CASSEGTGLGTDTQYF.

The chain combines TRBV28 with TRBJ2-7; 7 bases are a match to TRBD2. The V segment lost 6 bases and the J segment 6 bases; nucleotides outside the gene matches: 14. The CDR3 loop spans 15 amino acids. Germline V CDR1 and CDR2: MDHEN, SYDVKM. In nucleotides, the CDR3 is TGTGCCAGCAGATCAGCGGGGCCAAGCGGAGCCGAGCAGTACTTC. It yields the protein CASRSAGPSGAEQYF.

The V call is TRBV11-2, the J call TRBJ2-3; 7 nucleotides match TRBD2. The germline V gene has CDR1 SGHAT and CDR2 FQNNGV. This CDR3 has 15 amino acids. With V trimmed by 5 bases and J by 0 bases, 5 bases remained unmatched. Written as DNA, the CDR3 is TGTGCCAGCAGCCATAGCGGGTCTAGCACAGATACGCAGTATTTT. Protein: CASSHSGSSTDTQYF.

V and J are TRBV15 and TRBJ1-1; D unclear. CDR1 and CDR2 (germline): LNHNV, YYDKDF (reference sequence). The germline V and J ends were trimmed by 2 bases and 6 bases, with 13 bases remaining between them. This CDR3 spans 14 amino acids. The CDR3 DNA is TGTGCCACCAGCAGAACCGCCCGGGTTCCTGAAGCTTTCTTT. It yields the protein CATSRTARVPEAFF.

This clone has a handful of counts. The chain carries TRBV7-9 and TRBJ1-1; 7 nucleotides line up with TRBD1. Germline V lookup: CDR1 SEHNR, CDR2 FQNEAQ (reference sequence). The CDR3 runs to 14 residues. With 5 bases clipped from V and 1 base from J, the junction kept 4 bases outside the gene matches. This CDR3 is CASSPGTENTEAFF. The CDR3 bases are TGTGCCAGCAGCCCCGGGACAGAGAACACTGAAGCTTTCTTT. The full variable domain, in which reference TRBV7-9 and TRBJ1-1 provide the parts outside the CDR3, is DTGVSQNPRHKITKRGQNVTFRCDPISEHNRLYWYRQTLGQGPEFLTYFQNEAQLEKSRLLSDRFSAERPKGSFSTLEIQRTEQGDSAMYLCASSPGTENTEAFFGQGTRLTVV.

J is TRBJ2-1 and V is TRBV7-9; weak D call: TRBD1 (6 bases). This CDR3 has 13 amino acids. The germline V gene has CDR1 SEHNR and CDR2 FQNEAQ (reference sequence). With 3 bases removed from V and 9 bases from J, the gap between germline ends came to 12 bases. The CDR3 spells CASSFGDTAEQFF. The CDR3 DNA reads as TGTGCCAGCAGCTTTGGGGACACGGCTGAGCAGTTCTTC. Drawing the rest from reference TRBV7-9 and TRBJ2-1, the complete variable domain is DTGVSQNPRHKITKRGQNVTFRCDPISEHNRLYWYRQTLGQGPEFLTYFQNEAQLEKSRLLSDRFSAERPKGSFSTLEIQRTEQGDSAMYLCASSFGDTAEQFFGPGTRLTVL.

The gene calls are TRBV7-8 and TRBJ1-3; D remains ambiguous. This CDR3 is 17 amino acids long. Germline loops: CDR1 SGHVS, CDR2 FQNEAQ. V shed 1 base and J shed 2 bases, with 15 bases lying between them. The CDR3 nucleotides read TGTGCCAGCAGCTTAGATTCGGTGGTATTGGCTGGAAACACCATATATTTT. Translated: CASSLDSVVLAGNTIYF.

V gene TRBV13 combines with J gene TRBJ2-2; unclear D gene. CDR1 and CDR2 from the germline V gene are PRHDT and FYEKMQ (reference sequence). The CDR3 has 12 residues. Trimming cost V 1 base and J 10 bases, with 7 bases left between them. Written as DNA, the CDR3 is TGTGCCAGCAGCTTAGATGGAGTGGAGCTGTTTTTT. The encoded protein is CASSLDGVELFF.

J is TRBJ1-5 and V is TRBV10-3; no firm D call. CDR3 length: 14 amino acids. V lost 0 bases and J 1 base, leaving 4 bases between the germline ends. The germline gives CDR1 ENHRY, CDR2 SYGVKD. The chain's CDR3 is CAISESRSNQPQHF. CDR3 sequence (DNA): TGTGCCATCAGTGAGTCGCGAAGCAATCAGCCCCAGCATTTT.